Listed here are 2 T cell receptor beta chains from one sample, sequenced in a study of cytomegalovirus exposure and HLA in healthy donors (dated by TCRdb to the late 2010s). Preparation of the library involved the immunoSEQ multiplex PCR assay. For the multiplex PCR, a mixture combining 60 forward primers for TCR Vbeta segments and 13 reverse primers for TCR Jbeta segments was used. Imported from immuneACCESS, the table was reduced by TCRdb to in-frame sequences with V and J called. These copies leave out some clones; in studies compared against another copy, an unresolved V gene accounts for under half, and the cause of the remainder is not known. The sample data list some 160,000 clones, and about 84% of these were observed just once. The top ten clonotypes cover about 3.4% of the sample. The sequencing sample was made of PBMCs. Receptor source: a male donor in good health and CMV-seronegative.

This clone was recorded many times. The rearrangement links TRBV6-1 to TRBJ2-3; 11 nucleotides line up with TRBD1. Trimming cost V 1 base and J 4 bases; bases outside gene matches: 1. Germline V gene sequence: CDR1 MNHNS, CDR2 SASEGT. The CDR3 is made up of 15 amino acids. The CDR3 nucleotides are TGTGCCAGCAGTGAAGGGACAGGGGGCGCAGATACGCAGTATTTT. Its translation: CASSEGTGGADTQYF.

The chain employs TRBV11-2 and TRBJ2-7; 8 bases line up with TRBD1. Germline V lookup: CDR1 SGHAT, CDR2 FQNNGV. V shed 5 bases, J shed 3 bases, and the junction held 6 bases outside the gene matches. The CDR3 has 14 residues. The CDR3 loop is CASSLTGDLYEQYF. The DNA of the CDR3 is TGTGCCAGCAGCCTGACAGGGGACCTCTACGAGCAGTACTTC.